Detailed here is one TCR beta chain. The trim removed 2 bases at V and 1 base at J, leaving 5 bases unmatched. The CDR3 has 15 residues. Germline lookup yields CDR1 LNHNV and CDR2 YYDKDF (reference sequence). Original processing methods: Amplification with reference gene primers provided the estimates of nucleated cell counts. TCRdb's table, derived via immunoSEQ multiplex PCR, lists solely in-frame clones and lacks some. V and J calls plus clone size are reproduced from that table; the DNA served to infer D and trimming. Among 150,000 to 200,000 clones listed, around 87% were seen once. This entry is derived from a study of blood T cell repertoires in COVID-19.

The sample taken for sequencing was peripheral blood. The source is a woman in her seventies with COVID-19, enrolled during active disease. The rearrangement links TRBV15 to TRBJ2-7; TRBD1 agrees at 7 bases. This chain's CDR3 is CATSRQQGRSYEQYF. The CDR3 DNA is TGTGCCACCAGCAGACAACAGGGGCGATCCTACGAGCAGTACTTC. Supplemented by reference TRBV15 and TRBJ2-7, the full variable domain reads DAMVIQNPRYQVTQFGKPVTLSCSQTLNHNVMYWYQQKSSQAPKLLFHYYDKDFNNEADTPDNFQSRRPNTSFCFLDIRSPGLGDTAMYLCATSRQQGRSYEQYFGPGTRLTVT.